One sample yielded the 32 T cell receptor beta chains listed below, sequenced in a study of cytomegalovirus exposure and HLA in healthy donors. The PCR ran on 60 Vbeta and 13 Jbeta primers. Generated by immunoSEQ multiplex PCR, the TCRdb table keeps only in-frame clones and is missing some. The sample consists of about 98,000 clones, roughly 70% of them appearing once. Sequencing was done on a sample of PBMCs. The receptor source for this set is a man aged 50 to 59 in good health and CMV-seronegative.

The rearrangement joins TRBV29-1 to TRBJ2-2; TRBD2 matches 7 bases. V lost 0 bases to trimming and J lost 1 base; unmatched junction nucleotides: 5. CDR1 and CDR2 from the germline V gene are SQVTM and ANQGSEA. This CDR3 is 16 amino acids long. The CDR3 is CSVEDWSGKNTGELFF. The CDR3 DNA reads TGCAGCGTTGAAGATTGGAGCGGGAAGAACACCGGGGAGCTGTTTTTT.

The J gene is TRBJ1-6, the V gene TRBV5-4; 8 nucleotides align to TRBD1. CDR3 length: 16 amino acids. V shed 4 bases and J 6 bases; nucleotides not matched to a gene: 9. CDR1 and CDR2 (germline): SGHNT, YYREEE (reference sequence). The CDR3 loop reads CASSPGLTGVNSPLHF. CDR3 nucleotides: TGTGCCAGCAGCCCTGGGCTGACAGGGGTTAATTCACCCCTCCACTTT.

The chain recombines TRBV5-8 with TRBJ2-4; TRBD2 might be the D (6 bases). The germline CDR1 and CDR2 sequences are SGHTS and YDEGEE. V lost 4 bases to trimming and J lost 0 bases, with 8 bases between them. The CDR3 covers 14 residues. The CDR3 loop reads CASSPTRAKNIQYF. In nucleotides, the CDR3 is TGTGCCAGCAGCCCGACTAGAGCCAAAAACATTCAGTACTTC.

The V call is TRBV7-9, the J call TRBJ2-2; D is ambiguous. Germline values: CDR1 SEHNR, CDR2 FQNEAQ (reference sequence). The CDR3 totals 15 residues. V lost 3 bases, J lost 0 bases, and 8 bases lay in between. CDR3 protein: CASSFSQPNTGELFF. The CDR3 DNA follows: TGTGCCAGCAGCTTTAGTCAACCGAACACCGGGGAGCTGTTTTTT.

The chain recombines TRBV5-6 with TRBJ1-6; possible D gene TRBD1, 6 bases. Germline V gives CDR1 SGHDT, CDR2 YYEEEE. Trimming took 5 bases from V and 8 from J, leaving 17 bases between them. CDR3 length: 15 residues. The CDR3 DNA reads as TGTGCCAGCAGTAGGGGGGGTTCATCGGATTCACCCCTCCACTTT. Translated: CASSRGGSSDSPLHF.

This chain joins TRBV7-6 and TRBJ2-7; TRBD1 aligns across 9 bases. The ends lost 4 bases at V and 3 bases at J; junction bases unmatched: 10. This CDR3 has 16 residues. Germline CDR1 and CDR2: SGHVS and FNYEAQ. CDR3 in DNA: TGTGCCAGCAGCTCCTCCCGCGGGACAGGGAGCTACGAGCAGTACTTC. Protein sequence: CASSSSRGTGSYEQYF. The whole variable domain, remainder taken from reference TRBV7-6 and TRBJ2-7, is GAGVSQSPRYKVTKRGQDVALRCDPISGHVSLYWYRQALGQGPEFLTYFNYEAQQDKSGLPNDRFSAERPEGSISTLTIQRTEQRDSAMYRCASSSSRGTGSYEQYFGPGTRLTVT.

The rearrangement links TRBV19 to TRBJ1-3, with D possibly being TRBD1 (6 bases). Germline V gene data show CDR1 as LNHDA and CDR2 as SQIVND (reference sequence). V lost 8 bases to trimming and J lost 4 bases, with 18 bases between them. The CDR3 spans 15 residues. CDR3 sequence reads: CASSNGQKSGNTIYF. CDR3 in DNA: TGTGCCAGTTCAAACGGACAGAAAAGCGGAAACACCATATATTTT.

V usage is TRBV30 and J usage is TRBJ2-2; D might be TRBD2 (5 bases). The CDR3 spans 16 residues. Per the germline V gene, CDR1 is GTSNPN and CDR2 is SVGIG (reference sequence). V shed 1 base and J shed 0 bases, with 12 bases lying between them. The CDR3 DNA reads as TGTGCCTGGAGTGCGGACGGAGGATCGAACACCGGGGAGCTGTTTTTT. Translating gives CAWSADGGSNTGELFF.

This clone has just a few counts. DNA of the CDR3: TGCAGCGTTGATATGGGGAGCTCCTACAATGAGCAGTTCTTC. Translating gives CSVDMGSSYNEQFF. V gene TRBV29-1 combines with J gene TRBJ2-1; TRBD2 is a possible D gene (5 bases). In germline, CDR1 is SQVTM, CDR2 ANQGSEA. The CDR3 runs 14 residues. The V and J ends lost 3 bases and 0 bases respectively, with 9 bases between them.

This chain joins TRBV5-1 and TRBJ2-1, with 7 bases lining up with TRBD2. V trimming: 2 bases; J trimming: 4 bases; junction bases outside the gene matches: 6. The CDR3 length is 15 residues. CDR1 is SGHRS, CDR2 YFSETQ, per germline. The CDR3 loop is CASSLAGLKYNEQFF. In DNA form, the CDR3 reads TGCGCCAGCAGCTTAGCGGGGCTCAAATACAATGAGCAGTTCTTC.

This clone occurred a few times. The V call is TRBV27, the J call TRBJ2-2; D is perhaps TRBD2 (6 bases). The ends were cut back, 2 bases at V and 9 bases at J, with 7 bases in the middle. The CDR3 sequence is 12 residues long. Germline CDR1 and CDR2: MNHEY and SMNVEV (reference sequence). This CDR3 reads CASSLRGRELFF. The CDR3 coding sequence is TGTGCCAGCAGTTTACGGGGGAGGGAGCTGTTTTTT.

Written as DNA, the CDR3 is TGTGCCAGCAGCGTAGGCAGGTCCCTTAATCCAACTAATGAAAAACTGTTTTTT. This codes for CASSVGRSLNPTNEKLFF. The chain combines TRBV9 with TRBJ1-4; D gene ambiguous. Trimming took off 0 bases at V and 0 bases at J, with 15 bases between the two ends. Germline CDR1 is SGDLS and CDR2 is YYNGEE. This CDR3 region has 18 residues.

This clone was seen more than once but under ten times. The chain joins TRBV10-3 to TRBJ2-3; the match to TRBD2 covers 10 bases. Germline CDR1 and CDR2: ENHRY and SYGVKD. V was clipped by 8 bases and J by 0 bases; unmatched bases: 5. CDR3 size: 15 residues. For the CDR3, the DNA is TGTGCCATCGGGCCTAGCGGGGGAAGCACAGATACGCAGTATTTT. The encoded protein is CAIGPSGGSTDTQYF.

In its sample, this clone was seen once. The chain couples TRBV19 to TRBJ1-2; TRBD1 might be the D (5 bases). CDR3 length equals 12 residues. Looked up from germline, CDR1 is LNHDA and CDR2 is SQIVND (reference sequence). Trimming removed 4 bases from V and 2 bases from J, with 5 bases in between. The CDR3 DNA follows: TGTGCCAGTAGTAAGGGGAACTATGGCTACACCTTC. As protein: CASSKGNYGYTF.

This clone turned up a few times. V and J are TRBV7-9 and TRBJ2-1; perhaps TRBD1 as D (6 bases). Trimming stripped 0 bases from V and 7 bases from J, with 10 bases between. CDR1 SEHNR and CDR2 FQNEAQ come from the germline V gene (reference sequence). The CDR3 runs 14 residues. CDR3 bases: TGTGCCAGCAGCTTAGCCAATGACAGGAATGAGCAGTTCTTC. It codes for CASSLANDRNEQFF. Using reference TRBV7-9 and TRBJ2-1 for the parts outside the CDR3, the full variable domain is DTGVSQNPRHKITKRGQNVTFRCDPISEHNRLYWYRQTLGQGPEFLTYFQNEAQLEKSRLLSDRFSAERPKGSFSTLEIQRTEQGDSAMYLCASSLANDRNEQFFGPGTRLTVL.

The chain carries TRBV11-2 and TRBJ1-2; the D gene is possibly TRBD1 (6 bases). From germline, CDR1 is SGHAT and CDR2 FQNNGV. V was cut by 5 bases and J by 1 base, with 20 bases left in between. The CDR3 spans 17 residues. The CDR3 region has the DNA TGTGCCAGCAGCATGAATTCGGACAGTCGACATAACTATGGCTACACCTTC. Its translation: CASSMNSDSRHNYGYTF.

J is TRBJ2-2 and V is TRBV7-2; 7 bases are a match to TRBD1. With V trimmed by 5 bases and J by 4 bases, 7 bases remained unmatched. CDR3 size: 15 residues. Looked up from germline, CDR1 is SGHTA and CDR2 is FQGNSA. The CDR3: CASSLTGDGTGELFF. The CDR3 coding sequence is TGTGCCAGCAGCCTCACAGGGGATGGCACCGGGGAGCTGTTTTTT.

This CDR3 reads CSVEQQENTEAFF. CDR3 nucleotides: TGCAGCGTTGAGCAACAGGAGAACACTGAAGCTTTCTTT. J is TRBJ1-1 and V is TRBV29-1; D possibly corresponds to TRBD1 (5 bases). This CDR3 comprises 13 residues. Germline V gene data show CDR1 as SQVTM and CDR2 as ANQGSEA. The V end was cut by 3 bases, the J end by 1 base, with 9 bases between.

The V gene is TRBV11-3, the J gene TRBJ2-5; D call uncertain. Looked up from germline, CDR1 is SGHNT and CDR2 is YENEEA. Trimming removed 3 bases at V and 4 bases at J, with 9 bases between. The CDR3 sequence is 13 residues long. The CDR3 coding sequence is TGTGCCAGCAGCTTGGGTGGGCGAGAGACCCAGTACTTC. It specifies CASSLGGRETQYF.

The chain employs TRBV6-5 and TRBJ2-7; D is possibly TRBD2 (5 bases). The V and J ends lost 2 bases and 2 bases respectively, with 10 bases between them. There are 14 residues in the CDR3. Germline assignment: CDR1 MNHEY and CDR2 SVGAGI. This CDR3 reads CASSYADGAYEQYF. DNA for the CDR3: TGTGCCAGCAGTTACGCGGACGGGGCCTACGAGCAGTACTTC.

V and J are TRBV6-4 and TRBJ2-7; 8 bases line up with TRBD2. Trimming took 3 bases from V and 6 from J; bases not matched to a gene: 13. The CDR3 runs 16 residues. Germline CDR1 and CDR2: MRHNA and SNTAGT. In DNA, the CDR3 is TGTGCCAGCAGTGAGGCCATCTCCGGGACTAGTCGCGAGCAGTACTTC. It translates to CASSEAISGTSREQYF.

The rearrangement joins TRBV7-2 to TRBJ1-1; no clear D. V was clipped by 0 bases and J by 10 bases, with 12 bases between them. This CDR3 is 13 amino acids long. The germline gives CDR1 SGHTA, CDR2 FQGNSA. The CDR3 region has the DNA TGTGCCAGCAGCTTAGCCTCACGAGGGTTAGCTTTCTTT. Residues: CASSLASRGLAFF.

The chain links TRBV6-5 to TRBJ2-7; 7 positions agree with TRBD1. The germline gives CDR1 MNHEY, CDR2 SVGAGI. The trim removed 5 bases at V and 5 bases at J, leaving 3 bases unmatched. This CDR3 is 12 amino acids long. CDR3 sequence (DNA): TGTGCCAGCAGTGACAGGGCTCACGAGCAGTACTTC. Protein sequence: CASSDRAHEQYF.

This rearrangement joins TRBV5-1 to TRBJ2-5; 9 bases fit TRBD2. Germline V gene lookup returns CDR1 SGHRS and CDR2 YFSETQ. The CDR3 extends over 14 amino acids. V dropped 5 bases and J dropped 5; count of bases not matched to a gene: 7. CDR3 DNA: TGCGCCAGCAGGCCGGGCGGGGGGGCGGAGACCCAGTACTTC. The encoded protein is CASRPGGGAETQYF.

This clone was detected a few times. This chain joins TRBV28 and TRBJ1-4, with 11 bases fitting TRBD1. The CDR3 consists of 15 residues. Trimming took 3 bases from V and 8 from J; bases not matched to a gene: 5. Per the germline V gene, CDR1 is MDHEN and CDR2 is SYDVKM. CDR3 amino acids: CASSFRTGGEEKLFF. CDR3 nucleotides: TGTGCCAGCAGTTTCCGGACAGGGGGCGAAGAAAAACTGTTTTTT.

The chain uses TRBV30 and TRBJ1-4; no firm D call. The CDR3 loop spans 12 amino acids. V gave up 3 bases and J gave up 13 bases, with 15 bases separating them. Germline CDR1 GTSNPN, CDR2 SVGIG (reference sequence). In nucleotides, the CDR3 is TGTGCCTGGAGCAGTGGCGGAGCTACACTGTTTTTT. Amino acid sequence: CAWSSGGATLFF. Complete variable domain (other parts from reference TRBV30 and TRBJ1-4): SQTIHQWPATLVQPVGSPLSLECTVEGTSNPNLYWYRQAAGRGLQLLFYSVGIGQISSEVPQNLSASRPQDRQFILSSKKLLLSDSGFYLCAWSSGGATLFFGSGTQLSVL.

This clone was counted once. The genes are TRBV5-1 and TRBJ2-5; 11 bases line up with TRBD1. This CDR3 spans 16 amino acids. Germline CDR1 and CDR2: SGHRS and YFSETQ. The junction had 7 bases not matched to a gene; V was cut back by 2 bases and J by 4 bases. CDR3 DNA: TGCGCCAGCAGCTTCCGGACAGGGGGCAAGCCAGAGACCCAGTACTTC. Translating gives CASSFRTGGKPETQYF.

The chain carries TRBV11-2 and TRBJ1-2, with TRBD1 matching over 11 bases. V lost 5 bases, J lost 8 bases, and 10 bases stayed unmatched. Germline assignment: CDR1 SGHAT and CDR2 FQNNGV. There are 15 residues in the CDR3. As DNA, the CDR3 is TGTGCCAGCAGCCCTGGGACAGGGGGAAACTGGGGCTACACCTTC. This codes for CASSPGTGGNWGYTF.

This clone appeared a single time. V is TRBV7-9 and J is TRBJ2-2; 7 bases match TRBD2. The germline V gene encodes CDR1 SEHNR and CDR2 FQNEAQ (reference sequence). V gave up 6 bases and J gave up 9 bases; unmatched junction bases: 4. This CDR3 is built from 12 residues. CDR3 nucleotides: TGTGCCAGCAGTCGGGGGGAGAGGGAGCTGTTTTTT. Translated: CASSRGERELFF. Using reference TRBV7-9 and TRBJ2-2 for the parts outside the CDR3, the full variable domain is DTGVSQNPRHKITKRGQNVTFRCDPISEHNRLYWYRQTLGQGPEFLTYFQNEAQLEKSRLLSDRFSAERPKGSFSTLEIQRTEQGDSAMYLCASSRGERELFFGEGSRLTVL.

The gene calls are TRBV4-1 and TRBJ2-7; 7 bases match TRBD1. V dropped 4 bases and J dropped 2; count of bases not matched to a gene: 8. This CDR3 comprises 15 residues. Germline lookup yields CDR1 MGHRA and CDR2 YSYEKL. The CDR3 protein is CASSPGQALPYEQYF. The CDR3 DNA follows: TGCGCCAGCAGCCCTGGACAGGCGCTACCCTACGAGCAGTACTTC.

The chain links TRBV27 to TRBJ2-5, with 7 bases aligning to TRBD1. With the DNA end fitting TRBJ2-7 better, the J assignment may be wrong. CDR3 size: 15 residues. The V gene's germline CDR1 is MNHEY and CDR2 SMNVEV (reference sequence). CDR3 nucleotide sequence: TGTGCCAGCAGTTTACAGACAGGGCCATCCTACGAGCAGTACTTC. Protein sequence: CASSLQTGPSYEQYF.

The V gene is TRBV11-1, the J gene TRBJ2-1, with 10 bases matching TRBD1. The CDR3 spans 17 residues. CDR1 is SGHAT, CDR2 FQDESV, per germline (reference sequence). V dropped 0 bases and J dropped 3; count of bases not matched to a gene: 5. The CDR3 spells CASSLALDRGNYNEQFF. In nucleotides, the CDR3 is TGTGCCAGCAGCTTAGCGCTGGACAGGGGGAACTACAATGAGCAGTTCTTC.